Described below is a single T cell receptor (beta chain) sequence and its context. Its antigen is unknown. Base qualities are not recorded, but no much larger clone differs from it by a single base. Another Seattle source contributed samples from volunteer blood donors who had recovered from COVID-19. Whole blood was collected in K2EDTA tubes by collaborating institutions according to the institutions' own protocols. Collaborator samples were shipped for TCRbeta analysis as frozen whole blood, isolated PBMCs, or DNA extracted from either sample type. The sample is drawn from a study of blood T cell repertoires in COVID-19 (dated by TCRdb to the early 2020s). In terms of the full investigation: Collaborator samples came from the United States, Italy and Spain and covered acute and convalescent phases of COVID-19. Nearly every sample came with metadata listing a de-identified subject ID, COVID-19 status, age in years and sex. The material from the prospective study consisted of cDNA or gDNA derived from T cells, B-cell-depleted T cells, or PBMCs. Where available, HLA class I and class II types were obtained from metadata supplied by the sample provider rather than from assay-based typing. Samples were obtained from the ongoing ImmuneRACE study (first 160 participants) and from 1,254 subjects provided by 6 global collaborators. Deeply sampled blood TCRbeta repertoires from subjects exposed to, actively infected with, or recovered from COVID-19 were included in the dataset. The repertoires were released in a freely available public database meant as a resource for research on the immune response to SARS-CoV-2.

There are 12 amino acids in the CDR3, from cysteine to phenylalanine inclusive. Kept here is only the CDR3 DNA, which spans 36 bases and is read in frame from base 1. Trimming removed 6 bases from V and 2 bases from J, leaving 7 bases between the germline ends. According to the germline V gene, CDR1 reads KGHSH and CDR2 reads LQKENI. Summary of the overall study and its limitations: How much clinical and demographic metadata was included differed by source and by participant, and the metadata was provided uncurated.

TCRbeta CDR3 regions were amplified from genomic DNA by means of the immunoSEQ Assay, a bias-controlled multiplex PCR. In the original analysis: The number of nucleated cells in each sample was estimated by amplification of reference gene primers within the assay. To quantify the absolute abundance of each unique TCRbeta CDR3 rearrangement, sequence reads were collapsed and filtered. Productive Simpson clonality was computed per sample as the square root of Simpson's diversity index over productive rearrangements. This is the immuneACCESS table as TCRdb keeps it, with only in-frame sequences that have V and J called. A part of the clones is gone; compared with another copy, unresolved V genes explain less than half, and the rest is unexplained. The V and J calls and the clone size are those of that table, but D and trimming were determined from the DNA. The sample table records about 220,000 clones; roughly 90% of these occur just once. The ten biggest clones cover 2.2% of the sample.

The sequence was obtained from a man aged 25-40 years who had recovered from COVID-19. The sample taken for sequencing was peripheral blood. The rearranged chain carries TRBV18 and TRBJ2-5; a tentative D match to TRBD1 spans 6 bases. The CDR3 has the sequence CASSGQQETQYF. The DNA reads as follows: TGTGCCAGCTCTGGACAGCAAGAGACCCAGTACTTC.